Listed here are 20 T cell receptor beta chains from one sample, sequenced in a study of CD8 T cells in ankylosing spondylitis. TCRdb passed the 5' RACE reads through MiXCR, listing each CDR3 protein once. The sample gives about 66,000 distinct CDR3 sequences, 6.2% of which show up once; 5% is in the top ten. The sequenced sample was synovial fluid, either unsorted or a sorted T cell fraction (not recorded which). The receptors here all came from a male donor with ankylosing spondylitis.

This clonotype appeared a few times. The chain recombines TRBV30 with TRBJ2-2, with 11 bases fitting TRBD2. V lost 0 bases and J lost 5; bases outside the gene matches: 5. The CDR3 extends over 16 amino acids. CDR1 is GTSNPN and CDR2 is SVGIG in the germline V gene (reference sequence). DNA of the CDR3: TGTGCCTGGAGTGTACTAGCGGGAGTATTGACCGGGGAGCTGTTTTTT. Translated: CAWSVLAGVLTGELFF.

This clonotype was picked up many times. The genes are TRBV7-2 and TRBJ2-5, with TRBD2 matching 8 bases. The CDR3 contains 13 residues. From germline, CDR1 is SGHTA and CDR2 FQGNSA. Trimming took 3 bases from V and 7 from J; bases not matched to a gene: 4. In DNA, the CDR3 is TGTGCCAGCAGCTTCGTGACTAGCGCGACCCAGTACTTC. Translated: CASSFVTSATQYF.

As for this clonotype: With a much larger clone just one base away, this may be a read error. The gene calls are TRBV10-3 and TRBJ2-3; TRBD1 matches 8 bases. The CDR3 spans 14 residues. From germline, CDR1 is ENHRY and CDR2 SYGVKD. The CDR3, as DNA: TGTGCCATCAGCGGGGGACAGGTCACAGATACGCTGTATTTT. Translation: CAISGGQVTDTLYF.

The rearrangement uses TRBV4-2 and TRBJ2-3; D call uncertain. The ends were cut back, 0 bases at V and 0 bases at J, with 10 bases in the middle. This CDR3 region has 16 residues. Germline lookup yields CDR1 LGHNA and CDR2 YNFKEQ. CDR3: CASSQETLGSTDTQYF. In DNA, the CDR3 is TGTGCCAGCAGCCAAGAGACGCTCGGAAGCACAGATACGCAGTATTTT.

This clonotype appeared a few times. The V gene is TRBV20-1, the J gene TRBJ1-2; maybe TRBD1 (5 bases). Trimming took 4 bases from V and 3 from J, leaving 12 bases between them. The CDR3 spans 13 residues. Germline CDR1 DFQATT, CDR2 SNEGSKA (reference sequence). DNA for the CDR3: TGCAGTGCTACCCCCGGGGGAGACTATGGCTACACCTTC. Amino acid sequence: CSATPGGDYGYTF.

V usage is TRBV9 and J usage is TRBJ1-2; D is undetermined. The germline V and J ends were trimmed by 0 bases and 3 bases, with 12 bases remaining between them. Germline V gene sequence: CDR1 SGDLS, CDR2 YYNGEE. The CDR3 is made up of 15 amino acids. This chain's CDR3 is CASSVAPSLDYGYTF. The CDR3 coding sequence is TGTGCCAGCAGCGTAGCTCCCTCCCTGGACTATGGCTACACCTTC. The variable domain in full, completed from reference TRBV9 and TRBJ1-2, reads DSGVTQTPKHLITATGQRVTLRCSPRSGDLSVYWYQQSLDQGLQFLIQYYNGEERAKGNILERFSAQQFPDLHSELNLSSLELGDSALYFCASSVAPSLDYGYTFGSGTRLTVV.

The table lists this clonotype with many counts. The chain couples TRBV4-1 to TRBJ2-1, with 13 bases that match TRBD2. The CDR3 is made up of 17 amino acids. Looked up from germline, CDR1 is MGHRA and CDR2 is YSYEKL. With 0 bases clipped from V and 9 bases from J, the junction kept 8 bases outside the gene matches. In DNA form, the CDR3 reads TGCGCCAGCAGCCAAGATTTTTTGGGACTAGCGGGAACTGAGCAGTTCTTC. Translating gives CASSQDFLGLAGTEQFF.

This clonotype was observed many times. This chain connects TRBV29-1 to TRBJ1-6; TRBD1 might be the D (6 bases). The CDR3 has 13 amino acids. The germline V gene has CDR1 SQVTM and CDR2 ANQGSEA. Trimming removed 5 bases from V and 6 bases from J, with 11 bases in between. The CDR3: CSVKEGVNSPLHF. The CDR3 DNA reads as TGCAGCGTTAAGGAGGGGGTTAATTCACCCCTCCACTTT.

This clonotype was found a few times. This sequence joins TRBV6-2 or TRBV6-3 and TRBJ2-3; 11 nucleotides align to TRBD2. Looked up from germline, CDR1 is MNHEY and CDR2 is SVGEGT. Germline trimming cut 4 bases from V and 1 base from J; bases unmatched to any gene: 1. CDR3 length: 15 residues. CDR3 protein: CASSSGLAGTDTQYF. The CDR3, as DNA: TGTGCCAGCAGTTCGGGACTAGCGGGCACAGATACGCAGTATTTT.

This clonotype was recorded many times. The chain joins TRBV29-1 to TRBJ2-2; 7 positions match TRBD1. This CDR3 spans 14 amino acids. V was pared by 6 bases and J by 4 bases, with 8 bases of the junction left unmatched. Germline CDR1 is SQVTM and CDR2 is ANQGSEA. DNA for the CDR3: TGCAGCGTCCTCGCAGGGGGAATCACCGGGGAGCTGTTTTTT. Translated, it gives CSVLAGGITGELFF.

The chain employs TRBV6-2 or TRBV6-3 and TRBJ1-4; D is undetermined. Germline loops: CDR1 MNHEY, CDR2 SVGEGT. The V end was cut by 7 bases, the J end by 0 bases, with 9 bases between. This CDR3 is 14 amino acids long. CDR3 nucleotide sequence: TGTGCCAGCACTGATGGCTCAACTAATGAAAAACTGTTTTTT. The encoded protein is CASTDGSTNEKLFF.

The chain links TRBV10-3 to TRBJ1-1; 7 nucleotides align to TRBD1. V was pared by 7 bases and J by 2 bases, with 7 bases of the junction left unmatched. Per germline, CDR1 ENHRY and CDR2 SYGVKD. This CDR3 region has 14 residues. The CDR3 DNA reads as TGTGCCATCAAAACAAGGGACAGTAACACTGAAGCTTTCTTT. Amino acid sequence: CAIKTRDSNTEAFF.

This sequence joins TRBV11-3 and TRBJ2-3; D possibly corresponds to TRBD2 (6 bases). Trimming took off 5 bases at V and 2 bases at J, with 20 bases between the two ends. CDR1 and CDR2 (germline): SGHNT, YENEEA. The CDR3 contains 17 residues. The CDR3 reads CASSDSGLPIATDTQYF. The DNA of the CDR3 is TGTGCCAGCAGCGACTCGGGACTTCCTATTGCCACAGATACGCAGTATTTT. The full variable domain, with the rest looked up from reference TRBV11-3 and TRBJ2-3, is EAGVVQSPRYKIIEKKQPVAFWCNPISGHNTLYWYLQNLGQGPELLIRYENEEAVDDSQLPKDRFSAERLKGVDSTLKIQPAELGDSAVYLCASSDSGLPIATDTQYFGPGTRLTVL.

The chain recombines TRBV30 with TRBJ1-5, with D hard to call. CDR1 is GTSNPN and CDR2 is SVGIG in the germline V gene (reference sequence). There are 13 residues in the CDR3. Trimming removed 1 base from V and 2 bases from J, with 6 bases in between. CDR3 coding DNA: TGTGCCTGGAGTGAGGGAGGCAATCAGCCCCAGCATTTT. This codes for CAWSEGGNQPQHF.

This chain links TRBV5-1 with TRBJ2-3; D gene unclear. V was cut by 0 bases and J by 0 bases, with 11 bases left in between. The CDR3 runs 16 residues. Per the germline V gene, CDR1 is SGHRS and CDR2 is YFSETQ. DNA of the CDR3: TGCGCCAGCAGCTTGGCCGAAAGCCTCAGCACAGATACGCAGTATTTT. This sequence encodes CASSLAESLSTDTQYF.

This clonotype was seen ten or more times. This chain connects TRBV10-3 to TRBJ2-7; D ambiguous. Deletions cut 4 bases from V and 3 bases from J, with 19 bases between. Germline CDR1 and CDR2: ENHRY and SYGVKD. This CDR3 is built from 16 residues. The DNA for the CDR3 is TGTGCCATCAGTGTCGGCGGAGTGGGCGGCGGCTACGAGCAGTACTTC. Translation gives CAISVGGVGGGYEQYF.

This clonotype was seen repeatedly, ten times or more. The genes are TRBV6-2 or TRBV6-3 and TRBJ1-2, with a tentative D call TRBD1 (6 bases). There are 13 residues in the CDR3. CDR1 and CDR2 from the germline V gene are MNHEY and SVGEGT. V lost 6 bases to trimming and J lost 4 bases, with 12 bases between them. In DNA, the CDR3 is TGTGCCAGCAGCCAGGACAGCTTCTATGGCTACACCTTC. It encodes CASSQDSFYGYTF.

This clonotype was seen at least ten times. This rearrangement joins TRBV7-3 to TRBJ2-1; 7 nucleotides agree with TRBD1. The junction had 8 bases not matched to a gene; V was cut back by 5 bases and J by 1 base. The germline CDR1 and CDR2 sequences are SGHTA and FQGTGA. The CDR3 is 16 amino acids. The CDR3 DNA sequence: TGTGCCAGCAGCCTTACAGGGGTTCGTTCCTACAATGAGCAGTTCTTC. Amino acid sequence: CASSLTGVRSYNEQFF.

This clonotype showed up many times. V and J are TRBV28 and TRBJ2-1; 8 positions agree with TRBD2. J was trimmed by 4 bases and V by 6 bases; bases with no gene match: 5. The CDR3 runs to 14 residues. Per the germline V gene, CDR1 is MDHEN and CDR2 is SYDVKM. The CDR3 region is CASSKAGVYNEQFF. CDR3 bases: TGTGCCAGCAGCAAAGCGGGAGTTTACAATGAGCAGTTCTTC.

This clonotype was counted many times. The V and J genes are TRBV19 and TRBJ2-3; possibly TRBD2 for D (6 bases). The CDR3 has 15 residues. Trimming left V 5 bases short and J 10 bases short, with 22 bases between. Per the germline V gene, CDR1 is LNHDA and CDR2 is SQIVND (reference sequence). CDR3 loop: CASSSGRDSSIAQYF. The CDR3, as DNA: TGTGCCAGTAGTTCCGGAAGGGACTCCTCAATCGCGCAGTATTTT. Drawing the rest from reference TRBV19 and TRBJ2-3, the complete variable domain is DGGITQSPKYLFRKEGQNVTLSCEQNLNHDAMYWYRQDPGQGLRLIYYSQIVNDFQKGDIAEGYSVSREKKESFPLTVTSAQKNPTAFYLCASSSGRDSSIAQYFGPGTRLTVL.